This paragraph covers one T cell receptor beta chain sequence. The antigen is undetermined. This sample is drawn from a study of T cell responses to AZD1222 COVID-19 vaccine. Study observations and caveats: Donors were largely white British and mainly female; clonal diversity was possibly underestimated. Spike-specific TCRs gained breadth and depth after people received two AZD1222 doses.

This CDR3 comprises 14 residues. Method: immunoSEQ multiplex PCR; TCRdb's copy keeps in-frame clones and lacks some. The sample yields 68,000 or so clones, about 90% seen once. The chain is built from TRBV21-1 and TRBJ2-7; TRBD2, as called in the table, went unchecked against the DNA. TRBV21-1 constitutes a pseudogene. The starting material was peripheral blood, obtained on day 0 of AZD1222 vaccination. The sequence was collected from an adult in good health. CDR3 nucleotide sequence: TGTGCCAGCAAGGGGACTAGCGGCTCCTACGAGCAGTACTTC. It specifies CASKGTSGSYEQYF.